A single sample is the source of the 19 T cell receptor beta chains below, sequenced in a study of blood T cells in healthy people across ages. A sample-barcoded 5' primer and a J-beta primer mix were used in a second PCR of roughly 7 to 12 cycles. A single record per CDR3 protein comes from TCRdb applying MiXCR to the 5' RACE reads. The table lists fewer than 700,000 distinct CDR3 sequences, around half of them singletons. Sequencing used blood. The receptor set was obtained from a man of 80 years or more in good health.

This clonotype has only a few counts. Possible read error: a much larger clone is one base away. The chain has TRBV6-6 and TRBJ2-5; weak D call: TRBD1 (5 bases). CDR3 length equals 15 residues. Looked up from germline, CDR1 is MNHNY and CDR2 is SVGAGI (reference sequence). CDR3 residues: CAGSFRAALQETQYF. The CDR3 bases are TGTGCCGGCAGTTTCAGGGCAGCCCTCCAAGAGACCCAGTACTTC.

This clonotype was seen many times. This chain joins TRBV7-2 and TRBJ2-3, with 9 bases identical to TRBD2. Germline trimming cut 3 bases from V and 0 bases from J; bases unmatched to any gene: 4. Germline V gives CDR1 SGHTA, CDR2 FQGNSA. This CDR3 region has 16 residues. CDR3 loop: CASSLGTSPSTDTQYF. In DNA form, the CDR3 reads TGTGCCAGCAGCTTGGGGACTAGCCCCAGCACAGATACGCAGTATTTT.

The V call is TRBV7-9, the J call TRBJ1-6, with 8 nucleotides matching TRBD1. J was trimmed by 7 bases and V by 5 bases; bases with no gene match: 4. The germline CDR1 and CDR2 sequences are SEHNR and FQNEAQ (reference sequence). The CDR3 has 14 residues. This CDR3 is CASSTRTGNSPLHF. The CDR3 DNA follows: TGTGCCAGCAGCACCCGGACAGGGAATTCACCCCTCCACTTT.

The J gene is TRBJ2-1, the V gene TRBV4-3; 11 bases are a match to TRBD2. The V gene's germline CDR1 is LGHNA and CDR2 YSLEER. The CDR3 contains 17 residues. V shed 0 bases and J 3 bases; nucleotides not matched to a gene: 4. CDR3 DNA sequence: TGCGCCAGCAGCCAAGACCCTAGCGGGGGGTACTACAATGAGCAGTTCTTC. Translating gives CASSQDPSGGYYNEQFF.

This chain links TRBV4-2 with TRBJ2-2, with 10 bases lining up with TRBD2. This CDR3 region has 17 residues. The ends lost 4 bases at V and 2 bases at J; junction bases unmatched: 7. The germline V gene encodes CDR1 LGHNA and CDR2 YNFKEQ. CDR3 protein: CASSRQELAGNTGELFF. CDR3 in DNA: TGTGCCAGCAGCCGCCAGGAACTAGCGGGAAACACCGGGGAGCTGTTTTTT.

In nucleotides, the CDR3 is TGTGCCAGCAGCTTAAGTAAGGCTAGCACTTACAATGAGCAGTTCTTC. As protein: CASSLSKASTYNEQFF. This chain links TRBV7-9 with TRBJ2-1; TRBD2 might be the D (5 bases). The germline V and J ends were trimmed by 2 bases and 4 bases, with 15 bases remaining between them. CDR3 size: 16 residues. Germline CDR1 is SEHNR and CDR2 is FQNEAQ (reference sequence).

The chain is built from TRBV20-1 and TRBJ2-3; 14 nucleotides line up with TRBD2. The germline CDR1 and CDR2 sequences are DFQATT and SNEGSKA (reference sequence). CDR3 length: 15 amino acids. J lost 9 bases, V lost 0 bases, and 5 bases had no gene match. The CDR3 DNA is TGCAGTGCTAGAGATCCGGGACTAGCGGGAGACACGCAGTATTTT. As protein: CSARDPGLAGDTQYF.

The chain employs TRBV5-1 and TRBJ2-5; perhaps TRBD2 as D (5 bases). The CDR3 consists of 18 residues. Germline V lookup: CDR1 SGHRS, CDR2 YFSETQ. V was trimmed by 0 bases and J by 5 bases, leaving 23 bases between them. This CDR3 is CASSLVFAVSRARETQYF. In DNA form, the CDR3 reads TGCGCCAGCAGCTTGGTATTTGCGGTCTCGAGGGCCCGGGAGACCCAGTACTTC. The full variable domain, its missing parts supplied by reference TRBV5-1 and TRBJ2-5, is KAGVTQTPRYLIKTRGQQVTLSCSPISGHRSVSWYQQTPGQGLQFLFEYFSETQRNKGNFPGRFSGRQFSNSRSEMNVSTLELGDSALYLCASSLVFAVSRARETQYFGPGTRLLVL.

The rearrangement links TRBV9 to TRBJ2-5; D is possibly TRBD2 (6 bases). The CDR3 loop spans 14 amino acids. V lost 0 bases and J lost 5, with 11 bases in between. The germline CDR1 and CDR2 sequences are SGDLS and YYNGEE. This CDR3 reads CASSVAGAGETQYF. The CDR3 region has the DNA TGTGCCAGCAGCGTAGCGGGAGCAGGTGAGACCCAGTACTTC.

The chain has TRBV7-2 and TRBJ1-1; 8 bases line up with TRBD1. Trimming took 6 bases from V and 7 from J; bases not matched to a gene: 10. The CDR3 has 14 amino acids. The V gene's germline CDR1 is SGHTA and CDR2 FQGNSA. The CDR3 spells CASRRAGTGFEAFF. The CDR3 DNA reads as TGTGCCAGCAGGAGGGCGGGGACAGGCTTTGAAGCTTTCTTT.

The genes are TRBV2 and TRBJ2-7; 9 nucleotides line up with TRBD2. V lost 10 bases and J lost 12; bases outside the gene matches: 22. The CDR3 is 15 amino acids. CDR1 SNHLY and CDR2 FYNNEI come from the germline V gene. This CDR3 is CANKQLEAGGPEGYF. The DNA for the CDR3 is TGTGCCAACAAACAGTTGGAAGCGGGAGGCCCCGAGGGGTACTTC.

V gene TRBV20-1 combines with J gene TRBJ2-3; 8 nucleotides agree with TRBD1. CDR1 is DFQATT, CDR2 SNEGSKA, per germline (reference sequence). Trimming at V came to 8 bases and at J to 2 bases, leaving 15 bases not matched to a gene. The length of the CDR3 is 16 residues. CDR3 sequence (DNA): TGCAGTCCACTTCCCCCCAGGGGGCGATTCACAGATACGCAGTATTTT. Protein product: CSPLPPRGRFTDTQYF.

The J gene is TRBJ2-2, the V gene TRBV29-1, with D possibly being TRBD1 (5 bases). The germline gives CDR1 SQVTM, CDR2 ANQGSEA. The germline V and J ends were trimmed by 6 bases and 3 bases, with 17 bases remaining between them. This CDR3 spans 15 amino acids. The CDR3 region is CSVRVGAIYTGELFF. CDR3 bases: TGCAGCGTACGGGTAGGGGCCATCTACACCGGGGAGCTGTTTTTT.

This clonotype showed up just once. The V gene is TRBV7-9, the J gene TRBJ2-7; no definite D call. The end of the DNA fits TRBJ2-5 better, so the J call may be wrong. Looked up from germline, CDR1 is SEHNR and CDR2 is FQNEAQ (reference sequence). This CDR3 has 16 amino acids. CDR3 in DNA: TGTGCCAGCAGCCCCGACGTGAACTCCCAAGGGGAGACCCAGTACTTC. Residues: CASSPDVNSQGETQYF.

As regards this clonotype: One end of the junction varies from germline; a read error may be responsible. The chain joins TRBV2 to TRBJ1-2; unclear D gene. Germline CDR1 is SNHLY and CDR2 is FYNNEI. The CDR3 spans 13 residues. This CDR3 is CASSEEFNYGYTF. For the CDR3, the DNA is TGTGCCAGCAGCGAAGAGTTTAACTATGGCTACACCTTC. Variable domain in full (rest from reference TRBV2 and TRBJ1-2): EPEVTQTPSHQVTQMGQEVILRCVPISNHLYFYWYRQILGQKVEFLVSFYNNEISEKSEIFDDQFSVERPDGSNFTLKIRSTKLEDSAMYFCASSEEFNYGYTFGSGTRLTVV.

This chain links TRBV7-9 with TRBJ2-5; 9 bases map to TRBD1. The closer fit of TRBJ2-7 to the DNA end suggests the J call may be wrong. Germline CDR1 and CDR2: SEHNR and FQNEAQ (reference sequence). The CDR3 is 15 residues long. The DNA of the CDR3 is TGTGCCAGCAGCTTAGCGGTAACAGGGGGCAACGAGCAGTACTTC. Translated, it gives CASSLAVTGGNEQYF.

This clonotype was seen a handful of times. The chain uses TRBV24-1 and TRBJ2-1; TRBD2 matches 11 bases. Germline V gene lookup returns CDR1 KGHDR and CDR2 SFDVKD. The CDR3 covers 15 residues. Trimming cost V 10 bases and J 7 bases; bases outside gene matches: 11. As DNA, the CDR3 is TGTGCCACTGGCCCGACTAGCGGGATGTGGAATGAGCAGTTCTTC. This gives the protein CATGPTSGMWNEQFF.

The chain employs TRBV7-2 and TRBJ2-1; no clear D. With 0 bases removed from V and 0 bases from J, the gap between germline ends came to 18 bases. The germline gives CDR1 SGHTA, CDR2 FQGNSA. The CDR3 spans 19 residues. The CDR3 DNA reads TGTGCCAGCAGCTTAGCGCAGCGACAATACCAGAGCTCCTACAATGAGCAGTTCTTC. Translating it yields CASSLAQRQYQSSYNEQFF.

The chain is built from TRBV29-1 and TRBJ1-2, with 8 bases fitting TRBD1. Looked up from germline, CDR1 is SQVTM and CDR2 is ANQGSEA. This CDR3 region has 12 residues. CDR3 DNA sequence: TGCAGTATCAGGGGGCTGGACTATGGCTACACCTTC. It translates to CSIRGLDYGYTF.